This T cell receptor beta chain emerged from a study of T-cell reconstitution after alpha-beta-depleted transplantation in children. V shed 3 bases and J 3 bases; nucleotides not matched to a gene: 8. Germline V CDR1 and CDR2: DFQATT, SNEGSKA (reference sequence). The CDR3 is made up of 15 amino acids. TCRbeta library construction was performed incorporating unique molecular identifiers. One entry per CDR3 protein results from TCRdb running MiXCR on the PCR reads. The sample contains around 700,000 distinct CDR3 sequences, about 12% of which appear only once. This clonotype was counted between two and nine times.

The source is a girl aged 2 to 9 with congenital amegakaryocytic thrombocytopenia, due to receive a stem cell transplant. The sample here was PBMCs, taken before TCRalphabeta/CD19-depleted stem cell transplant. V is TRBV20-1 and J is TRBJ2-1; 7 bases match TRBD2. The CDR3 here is CSASVLGGGYNEQFF. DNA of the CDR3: TGCAGTGCTAGCGTTCTCGGCGGGGGCTACAATGAGCAGTTCTTC.